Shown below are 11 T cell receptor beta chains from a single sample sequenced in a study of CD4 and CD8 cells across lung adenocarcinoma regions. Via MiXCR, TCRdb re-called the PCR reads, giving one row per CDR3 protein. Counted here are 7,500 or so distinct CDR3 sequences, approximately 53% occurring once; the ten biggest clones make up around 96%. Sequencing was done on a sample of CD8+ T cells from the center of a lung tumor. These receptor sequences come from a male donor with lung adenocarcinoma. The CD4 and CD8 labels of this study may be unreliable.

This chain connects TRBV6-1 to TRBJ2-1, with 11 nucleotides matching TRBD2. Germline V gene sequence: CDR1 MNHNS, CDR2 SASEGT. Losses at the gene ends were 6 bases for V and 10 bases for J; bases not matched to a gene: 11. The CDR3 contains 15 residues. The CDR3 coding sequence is TGTGCCAGCAGAAGACTAGCGGGGTTTTCCTACGAGCAGTTCTTC. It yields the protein CASRRLAGFSYEQFF.

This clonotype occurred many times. The CDR3 is CASSLAGGPNTGELFF. CDR3 DNA: TGTGCCAGCAGCTTAGCGGGGGGCCCGAACACCGGGGAGCTGTTTTTT. The chain carries TRBV11-2 and TRBJ2-2, with D perhaps TRBD2 (7 bases). V was trimmed by 1 base and J by 0 bases, leaving 9 bases between them. Germline CDR1 and CDR2: SGHAT and FQNNGV. This CDR3 contains 16 residues.

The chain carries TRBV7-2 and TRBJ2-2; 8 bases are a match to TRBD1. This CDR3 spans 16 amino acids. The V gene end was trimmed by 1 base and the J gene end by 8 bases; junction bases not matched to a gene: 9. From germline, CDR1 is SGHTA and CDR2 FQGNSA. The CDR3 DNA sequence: TGTGCCAGCAGCTTAGGTGGGCAGGGGGCATCAGGGGAGCTGTTTTTT. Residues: CASSLGGQGASGELFF.

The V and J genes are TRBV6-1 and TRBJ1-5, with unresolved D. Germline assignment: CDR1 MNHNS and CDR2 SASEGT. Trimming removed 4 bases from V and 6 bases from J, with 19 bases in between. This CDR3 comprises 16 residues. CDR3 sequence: CASSGLGIRLSQPQHF. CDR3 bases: TGTGCCAGCAGTGGACTAGGCATAAGGTTAAGTCAGCCCCAGCATTTT.

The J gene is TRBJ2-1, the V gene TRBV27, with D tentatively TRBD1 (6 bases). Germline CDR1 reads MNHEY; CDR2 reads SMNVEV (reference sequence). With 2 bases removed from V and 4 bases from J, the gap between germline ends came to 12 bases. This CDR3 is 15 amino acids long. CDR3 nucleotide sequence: TGTGCCAGCAGTTTAAGTAGGGACACTTACAATGAGCAGTTCTTC. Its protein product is CASSLSRDTYNEQFF.

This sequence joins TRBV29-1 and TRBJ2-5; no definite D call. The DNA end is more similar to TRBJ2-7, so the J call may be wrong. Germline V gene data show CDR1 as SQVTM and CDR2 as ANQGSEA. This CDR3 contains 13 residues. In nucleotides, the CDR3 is TGCAGCGTTATGGACGGCGATTTCAACGAGCAGTACTTC. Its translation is CSVMDGDFNEQYF.

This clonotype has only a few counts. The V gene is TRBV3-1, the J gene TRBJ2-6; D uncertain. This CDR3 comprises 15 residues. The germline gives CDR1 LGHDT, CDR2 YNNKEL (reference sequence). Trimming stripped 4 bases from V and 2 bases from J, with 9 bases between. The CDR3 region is CASSRVGTGANVLTF. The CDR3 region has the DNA TGTGCCAGCAGCCGGGTGGGGACTGGGGCCAACGTCCTGACTTTC.

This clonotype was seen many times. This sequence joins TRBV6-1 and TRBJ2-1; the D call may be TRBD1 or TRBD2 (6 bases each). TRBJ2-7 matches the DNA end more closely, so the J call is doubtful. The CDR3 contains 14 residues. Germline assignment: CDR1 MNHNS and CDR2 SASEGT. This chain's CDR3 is CATPEGGGLYEQYF. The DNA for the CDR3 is TGTGCCACCCCAGAGGGGGGTGGGCTCTACGAGCAGTACTTC.

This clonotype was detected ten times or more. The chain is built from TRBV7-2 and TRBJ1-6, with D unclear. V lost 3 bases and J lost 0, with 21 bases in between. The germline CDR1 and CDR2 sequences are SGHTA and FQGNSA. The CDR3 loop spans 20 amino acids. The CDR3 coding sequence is TGTGCCAGCAGCTTGTTGGTAAACCAAATCAGGAGCTCCTATAATTCACCCCTCCACTTT. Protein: CASSLLVNQIRSSYNSPLHF.

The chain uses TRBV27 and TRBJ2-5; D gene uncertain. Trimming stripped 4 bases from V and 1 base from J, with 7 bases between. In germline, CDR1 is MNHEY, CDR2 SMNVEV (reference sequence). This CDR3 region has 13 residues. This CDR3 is CASSSRFQETQYF. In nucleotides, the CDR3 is TGTGCCAGCAGTTCCCGCTTCCAAGAGACCCAGTACTTC.

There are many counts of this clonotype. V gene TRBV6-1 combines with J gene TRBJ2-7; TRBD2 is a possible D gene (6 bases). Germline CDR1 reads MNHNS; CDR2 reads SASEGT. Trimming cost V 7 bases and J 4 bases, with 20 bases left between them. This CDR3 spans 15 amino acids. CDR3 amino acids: CASTPFPGSPYEQYF. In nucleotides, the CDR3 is TGTGCCAGCACCCCTTTTCCCGGGAGTCCTTACGAGCAGTACTTC.